The sequence of this TCR beta chain was determined in a study of post-analysis software for immune sequencing data. Looking at the study overall: Disease trajectories encompassed relapsing-remitting, secondary progressive and progressive-relapsing multiple sclerosis. Regarding the study as a whole: Strong co-clustering by F measure was evident for samples that had been prepared in the same batch. Among a few TRBV segments more frequent in patients than controls were TRBV5-6, TRBV5-1 and TRBV20-1. Among multiple sclerosis patients, normalized Chao1 diversity was significantly below that of controls.

Trimming took 2 bases from V and 6 from J, leaving 13 bases between them. Germline CDR1 and CDR2: SGDLS and YYNGEE. The CDR3 length is 14 residues. This clonotype was counted a few times. Its specificity is not known. Each TCR beta cDNA library carried unique molecular identifiers. Input amounts of roughly 0.85 to 11 million T cells were used. These gave around 500,000 cDNA molecules, so each molecule approximated one T cell. TCRdb fed the PCR reads into MiXCR, producing one record per CDR3 protein. Of hundreds of thousands of distinct CDR3 sequences detected, around 27% appear once; the ten largest clones hold roughly 0.54%.

The specimen sequenced was blood. The sequence was collected from a girl under 18 with multiple sclerosis. This rearrangement joins TRBV9 to TRBJ2-3; D is undetermined. For the CDR3, the DNA is TGTGCCAGCAGCGTGGGTTTCGTAAGGGATACGCAGTATTTT. Translation: CASSVGFVRDTQYF.